Below, 22 T cell receptor beta chains from the same sample are listed, as sequenced in a study of T cell responses to AZD1222 COVID-19 vaccine. Measured with immunoSEQ multiplex PCR; TCRdb has only the in-frame clones, and not every one. The sample includes around 160,000 clones, roughly 88% of them seen just once. The sequencing used peripheral blood, collected on day 0 of AZD1222 vaccination. These receptors were taken from an adult in good health.

The chain has TRBV7-8 and TRBJ2-2; the D is unclear. Germline CDR1 reads SGHVS; CDR2 reads FQNEAQ. V gave up 1 base and J gave up 3 bases, with 9 bases separating them. This CDR3 comprises 15 residues. CDR3 amino acids: CASSLVPTHTGELFF. Here the CDR3 DNA reads TGTGCCAGCAGCTTAGTTCCGACCCACACCGGGGAGCTGTTTTTT. Full variable domain (outside the CDR3, taken from reference TRBV7-8 and TRBJ2-2): GAGVSQSPRYKVAKRGQDVALRCDPISGHVSLFWYQQALGQGPEFLTYFQNEAQLDKSGLPSDRFFAERPEGSVSTLKIQRTQQEDSAVYLCASSLVPTHTGELFFGEGSRLTVL.

This clone is termed medium-sized. The chain has TRBV19 and TRBJ1-6; D is perhaps TRBD1 (5 bases). This CDR3 is built from 15 residues. V was cut by 5 bases and J by 3 bases, with 11 bases left in between. CDR1 and CDR2 from the germline V gene are LNHDA and SQIVND (reference sequence). CDR3 in DNA: TGTGCCAGTAGTGGGACCGCTAACTATAATTCACCCCTCCACTTT. It yields the protein CASSGTANYNSPLHF.

This rearrangement joins TRBV3-1 (or the pseudogene TRBV3-2) to TRBJ1-1; TRBD1 aligns across 7 bases. CDR3 length equals 13 residues. After removal of 0 bases from V and 10 bases from J, the junction contained 5 bases not matched to a gene. Germline lookup yields CDR1 LGHDT and CDR2 YNNKEL (reference sequence). Here the CDR3 reads CASSQDHRGPAFF. As DNA, the CDR3 is TGTGCCAGCAGCCAAGACCACAGGGGCCCAGCTTTCTTT.

V is TRBV6-5 and J is TRBJ2-3; 10 bases are a match to TRBD2. Germline V lookup: CDR1 MNHEY, CDR2 SVGAGI. The junction had 5 bases not matched to a gene; V was cut back by 6 bases and J by 2 bases. CDR3 size: 15 residues. CDR3 bases: TGTGCCAGCAGGAAGACTAGCGGGCCCACAGATACGCAGTATTTT. Its protein product is CASRKTSGPTDTQYF.

The chain uses TRBV14 and TRBJ1-2; weak D call: TRBD1 (5 bases). Germline loops: CDR1 SGHDN, CDR2 FVKESK. This CDR3 spans 14 amino acids. V lost 0 bases, J lost 5 bases, and 10 bases lay in between. The CDR3 nucleotides are TGTGCCAGCAGCCAAGATGTGAGGGGATATGGCTACACCTTC. This encodes CASSQDVRGYGYTF.

This chain uses TRBV30 with TRBJ1-1; the D gene is possibly TRBD1 (5 bases). Between the trimmed V and J ends, which lost 0 bases and 1 base, there was a span of 9 bases. This CDR3 comprises 14 residues. CDR1 GTSNPN and CDR2 SVGIG come from the germline V gene (reference sequence). This chain's CDR3 is CAWSVPDRNTEAFF. The CDR3 nucleotides read TGTGCCTGGAGTGTACCCGACAGGAACACTGAAGCTTTCTTT.

The chain combines TRBV30 with TRBJ2-2, with a weak D call TRBD2 (6 bases). CDR1 and CDR2 from the germline V gene are GTSNPN and SVGIG (reference sequence). The CDR3 has 16 amino acids. V was shortened by 5 bases and J by 0 bases, with 16 bases between the two germline ends. CDR3 in amino acids: CAWRRDPASNTGELFF. For the CDR3, the DNA is TGTGCCTGGCGGAGGGATCCAGCATCGAACACCGGGGAGCTGTTTTTT.

CDR3 loop: CASSLQGSGANVLTF. CDR3 nucleotide sequence: TGTGCCAGCAGTTTACAGGGTTCTGGGGCCAACGTCCTGACTTTC. V and J are TRBV28 and TRBJ2-6; maybe TRBD1 (5 bases). The CDR3 sequence is 15 residues long. The germline V gene has CDR1 MDHEN and CDR2 SYDVKM. Trimming cost V 2 bases and J 1 base, with 6 bases left between them. The full variable domain, with the rest looked up from reference TRBV28 and TRBJ2-6, is DVKVTQSSRYLVKRTGEKVFLECVQDMDHENMFWYRQDPGLGLRLIYFSYDVKMKEKGDIPEGYSVSREKKERFSLILESASTNQTSMYLCASSLQGSGANVLTFGAGSRLTVL.

V usage is TRBV28 and J usage is TRBJ1-6, with 8 bases aligning to TRBD1. The V gene end was trimmed by 5 bases and the J gene end by 7 bases; junction bases not matched to a gene: 7. The germline V gene has CDR1 MDHEN and CDR2 SYDVKM. The CDR3 contains 15 residues. In DNA form, the CDR3 reads TGTGCCAGCAGTCAGGGGGCCCCCACCAATTCACCCCTCCACTTT. It yields the protein CASSQGAPTNSPLHF.

V usage is TRBV4-1 and J usage is TRBJ1-4; D uncertain. V lost 1 base to trimming and J lost 0 bases, with 12 bases between them. CDR1 and CDR2 from the germline V gene are MGHRA and YSYEKL. This CDR3 contains 17 residues. Here the CDR3 reads CASSQGVNSATNEKLFF. The CDR3 nucleotides read TGCGCCAGCAGCCAAGGGGTTAACAGTGCAACTAATGAAAAACTGTTTTTT.

The V gene is TRBV28, the J gene TRBJ2-7; 11 bases are shared with TRBD1. Looked up from germline, CDR1 is MDHEN and CDR2 is SYDVKM. Unmatched junction bases numbered 0, after V lost 2 bases and J lost 0 bases. The CDR3 runs 15 residues. CDR3 residues: CASSLGTGGSYEQYF. DNA for the CDR3: TGTGCCAGCAGTTTAGGGACAGGGGGCTCCTACGAGCAGTACTTC.

V is TRBV21-1 and J is TRBJ1-5. TRBV21-1 is labeled a pseudogene. This CDR3 comprises 16 residues. CDR3 loop: CASSRQAGREVQPQHF. CDR3 sequence (DNA): TGTGCCAGCAGCAGACAAGCTGGCAGGGAGGTTCAGCCCCAGCATTTT.

The V call is TRBV7-2, the J call TRBJ1-3, with D tentatively TRBD1 (5 bases). Germline CDR1 SGHTA, CDR2 FQGNSA. Trimming stripped 5 bases from V and 0 bases from J, with 14 bases between. CDR3 length: 16 amino acids. As DNA, the CDR3 is TGTGCCAGCAGCCCCAGCTGGGGGTTCTCTGGAAACACCATATATTTT. Translation: CASSPSWGFSGNTIYF.

The chain uses TRBV6-2 or TRBV6-3 and TRBJ2-1; D uncertain. The germline V gene has CDR1 MNHEY and CDR2 SVGEGT. The CDR3 loop spans 13 amino acids. Trimming cost V 1 base and J 15 bases, with 16 bases left between them. In nucleotides, the CDR3 is TGTGCCAGCAGTTACTTAGATACAGTTTCGATGTTCTTC. Translating gives CASSYLDTVSMFF.

The CDR3 bases are TGTGCCAGCAGGGGGACTAGCGGGGTCACAGATACGCAGTATTTT. Its translation: CASRGTSGVTDTQYF. The chain has TRBV28 and TRBJ2-3; 13 nucleotides line up with TRBD2. The CDR3 is made up of 15 amino acids. Germline CDR1 MDHEN, CDR2 SYDVKM. The J segment lost 2 bases and the V segment lost 6 bases, leaving 2 bases of the junction unmatched.

This chain joins TRBV6-5 and TRBJ2-7, with 9 bases aligning to TRBD1. Trimming removed 6 bases from V and 0 bases from J; junction bases left unmatched: 6. Germline V CDR1 and CDR2: MNHEY, SVGAGI. There are 15 residues in the CDR3. In DNA form, the CDR3 reads TGTGCCAGCAGACCTGACAGGGGGTCCTCCTACGAGCAGTACTTC. Translated, it gives CASRPDRGSSYEQYF.

The chain combines TRBV4-2 with TRBJ2-7; possible D gene TRBD2, 7 bases. In germline, CDR1 is LGHNA, CDR2 YNFKEQ. The CDR3 spans 14 residues. Trimming stripped 0 bases from V and 6 bases from J, with 12 bases between. CDR3 DNA: TGTGCCAGCAGCCAAGAAGGGGGGGATCGCGAGCAGTACTTC. Translating gives CASSQEGGDREQYF.

This sequence joins TRBV27 and TRBJ2-6; TRBD1 matches 7 bases. CDR1 MNHEY and CDR2 SMNVEV come from the germline V gene (reference sequence). CDR3 length: 17 amino acids. The trim removed 2 bases at V and 0 bases at J, leaving 4 bases unmatched. The CDR3 spells CASSLVGGGSGANVLTF. In DNA form, the CDR3 reads TGTGCCAGCAGTTTAGTAGGGGGCGGCTCTGGGGCCAACGTCCTGACTTTC.

This clone rates as large. The chain has TRBV6-5 and TRBJ2-1; perhaps D is TRBD1 or TRBD2 (6 bases each). The V end was cut by 5 bases, the J end by 4 bases, with 12 bases between. CDR3 length: 14 amino acids. In germline, CDR1 is MNHEY, CDR2 SVGAGI. Written as DNA, the CDR3 is TGTGCCAGCAGTCACGAGGGGGGATACAATGAGCAGTTCTTC. This translates into CASSHEGGYNEQFF.

V gene TRBV3-1 (or the pseudogene TRBV3-2) combines with J gene TRBJ1-2; tentatively, D is TRBD1 (5 bases). CDR1 and CDR2 (germline): LGHDT, YNNKEL (reference sequence). CDR3 length: 16 amino acids. V shed 0 bases and J shed 2 bases, with 13 bases lying between them. The CDR3 region is CASSQERGRQNYGYTF. The CDR3 coding sequence is TGTGCCAGCAGCCAAGAGAGGGGCAGGCAGAACTATGGCTACACCTTC.

The J gene is TRBJ2-3, the V gene TRBV7-2, with 8 bases matching TRBD1. The trim removed 5 bases at V and 2 bases at J, leaving 6 bases unmatched. The CDR3 extends over 15 amino acids. CDR1 and CDR2 (germline): SGHTA, FQGNSA. In nucleotides, the CDR3 is TGTGCCAGCAGCCCCCGGACAGGGTACACAGATACGCAGTATTTT. Translated, it gives CASSPRTGYTDTQYF.

V and J are TRBV11-2 and TRBJ2-7; 9 bases match TRBD1. Germline V gene lookup returns CDR1 SGHAT and CDR2 FQNNGV. This CDR3 comprises 18 residues. Trimming took 3 bases from V and 4 from J; bases not matched to a gene: 16. The CDR3 loop reads CASSLFPPQGAVGYEQYF. In DNA, the CDR3 is TGTGCCAGCAGCTTGTTCCCGCCACAGGGGGCGGTCGGATACGAGCAGTACTTC. The full variable domain, rest sourced from reference TRBV11-2 and TRBJ2-7, is EAGVAQSPRYKIIEKRQSVAFWCNPISGHATLYWYQQILGQGPKLLIQFQNNGVVDDSQLPKDRFSAERLKGVDSTLKIQPAKLEDSAVYLCASSLFPPQGAVGYEQYFGPGTRLTVT.